This paragraph reports one T cell receptor beta chain. The sample originates from a study of blood T cell repertoires in COVID-19. Study-level background: The origin of the acute and convalescent COVID-19 samples was the United States, Italy and Spain. PBMCs, B-cell-depleted T cells, or T cells were the source of the cDNA or gDNA that made up the material.

J lost 8 bases, V lost 1 base, and 11 bases had no gene match. The CDR3 spans 16 residues. Germline V lookup: CDR1 LGHDT, CDR2 YNNKEL (reference sequence). In the authors' workflow: Amplification with reference gene primers provided the estimates of nucleated cell counts. The protocol was immunoSEQ multiplex PCR, while the TCRdb copy is restricted to in-frame clones and leaves out a portion. Clone size and the V and J calls come from that table; the DNA yielded D and trimming. The table shows fewer than 200,000 clones, with about 85% occurring only once. The chain couples TRBV3-1 (or the pseudogene TRBV3-2) to TRBJ1-3; TRBD1 matches 7 bases. The receptor was derived from a woman at least 80 years old with acute or convalescent COVID-19. Sequenced material: peripheral blood. This CDR3 is CASSQGDPGRGYTIYF. As DNA, the CDR3 is TGTGCCAGCAGCCAAGGCGACCCGGGCAGGGGGTACACCATATATTTT.